This entry lists 18 T cell receptor beta chains sequenced from one sample in a study of blood T cell repertoires in COVID-19. Clones were sequenced by immunoSEQ multiplex PCR, and TCRdb holds only the in-frame ones, with some missing. The sample consists of hundreds of thousands of clones, around 80% of them appearing once. The sequenced material came from peripheral blood. These receptors originate from an elderly woman with acute or convalescent COVID-19.

This chain joins TRBV6-2 or TRBV6-3 and TRBJ2-5; TRBD1 is a possible D gene (5 bases). The germline V gene encodes CDR1 MNHEY and CDR2 SVGEGT. V lost 4 bases to trimming and J lost 4 bases, with 7 bases between them. The CDR3 is 12 residues long. As DNA, the CDR3 is TGTGCCAGCAGTTGGCAGGGAGAGACCCAGTACTTC. Its protein is CASSWQGETQYF.

V gene TRBV7-8 combines with J gene TRBJ1-4, with D possibly matching TRBD1 (6 bases). CDR3 length equals 16 residues. Germline lookup yields CDR1 SGHVS and CDR2 FQNEAQ. The V gene lost 5 bases and the J gene lost 0 bases, with 13 bases spanning the gap. For the CDR3, the DNA is TGTGCCAGCAGCGTTAGGACAGCGTCAACTAATGAAAAACTGTTTTTT. As protein: CASSVRTASTNEKLFF.

This chain uses TRBV18 with TRBJ2-1, with unresolved D. V was clipped by 2 bases and J by 9 bases, with 17 bases between them. CDR1 is KGHSH and CDR2 is LQKENI in the germline V gene. This CDR3 has 15 amino acids. The CDR3 region is CASSPNTPGLVEQFF. The CDR3 bases are TGTGCCAGCTCACCAAATACACCAGGCTTGGTTGAGCAGTTCTTC.

The V gene is TRBV29-1, the J gene TRBJ2-7; unclear D gene. V lost 5 bases and J 2 bases, leaving 7 bases between the germline ends. CDR1 is SQVTM and CDR2 is ANQGSEA in the germline V gene. This CDR3 region has 11 residues. CDR3 sequence: CSVRHPYEQYF. In DNA, the CDR3 is TGCAGCGTTCGACATCCCTACGAGCAGTACTTC.

The genes are TRBV7-2 and TRBJ2-1, with D unclear. The CDR3 totals 13 residues. Germline CDR1 and CDR2: SGHTA and FQGNSA. The ends were cut back, 1 base at V and 4 bases at J, with 5 bases in the middle. DNA for the CDR3: TGTGCCAGCAGCTTAGAACAGTACAATGAGCAGTTCTTC. Amino acid sequence: CASSLEQYNEQFF.

The chain combines TRBV6-5 with TRBJ2-3; TRBD2 matches 12 bases. CDR1 is MNHEY and CDR2 is SVGAGI in the germline V gene. V lost 8 bases, J lost 4 bases, and 7 bases stayed unmatched. CDR3 size: 15 residues. DNA for the CDR3: TGTGCCAGCGGATCGACTAGCGGGAGTTCAGATACGCAGTATTTT. This encodes CASGSTSGSSDTQYF.

The V call is TRBV5-1, the J call TRBJ2-7, with D possibly being TRBD1 (5 bases). Trimming shortened V by 0 bases and J by 5 bases, and 18 bases separated the two germline ends. Germline-derived CDR1 and CDR2 are SGHRS and YFSETQ. This CDR3 comprises 16 residues. CDR3 region: CASSLAFPGLGDEQYF. CDR3 sequence (DNA): TGCGCCAGCAGCTTGGCCTTTCCGGGTCTAGGGGACGAGCAGTACTTC.

This clone has just one count. This chain links TRBV5-6 with TRBJ1-4, with 8 bases aligning to TRBD1. V shed 4 bases and J 1 base; nucleotides not matched to a gene: 3. The germline gives CDR1 SGHDT, CDR2 YYEEEE. There are 15 residues in the CDR3. In nucleotides, the CDR3 is TGTGCCAGCAGCGAGACAGGGGAAACTAATGAAAAACTGTTTTTT. Protein product: CASSETGETNEKLFF.

This chain connects TRBV5-4 to TRBJ2-1; D may be TRBD2 (6 bases). Trimming stripped 0 bases from V and 3 bases from J, with 10 bases between. The CDR3 runs 15 residues. Germline CDR1 is SGHNT and CDR2 is YYREEE (reference sequence). The CDR3 region is CASSLARGSYNEQFF. For the CDR3, the DNA is TGTGCCAGCAGCTTGGCACGGGGGAGCTACAATGAGCAGTTCTTC.

The chain employs TRBV5-8 and TRBJ2-1; 9 bases are shared with TRBD1. J gave up 5 bases and V 2 bases, and 11 bases lay outside the gene matches. This CDR3 is 17 amino acids long. Germline CDR1 is SGHTS and CDR2 is YDEGEE. The CDR3 DNA reads TGTGCCAGCAGCTTTGTAGTGGGGACAGGGATCCACAATGAGCAGTTCTTC. Protein product: CASSFVVGTGIHNEQFF.

The chain joins TRBV7-9 to TRBJ2-5; D is possibly TRBD2 (5 bases). Trimming took off 2 bases at V and 5 bases at J, with 15 bases between the two ends. This CDR3 region has 15 residues. Germline V gives CDR1 SEHNR, CDR2 FQNEAQ (reference sequence). The CDR3 is CASSLSSSKVETQYF. In DNA, the CDR3 is TGTGCCAGCAGCTTATCTAGCAGTAAGGTCGAGACCCAGTACTTC.

V gene TRBV7-3 combines with J gene TRBJ2-2; 10 nucleotides line up with TRBD2. From germline, CDR1 is SGHTA and CDR2 FQGTGA. The CDR3 is 18 amino acids. Unmatched junction bases numbered 13, after V lost 2 bases and J lost 7 bases. The CDR3 protein is CASSLRVASGSGHGELFF. Written as DNA, the CDR3 is TGTGCCAGCAGCTTACGGGTTGCTAGCGGGAGTGGGCACGGGGAGCTGTTTTTT. The complete variable domain, with remaining parts taken from reference TRBV7-3 and TRBJ2-2, reads GAGVSQTPSNKVTEKGKYVELRCDPISGHTALYWYRQSLGQGPEFLIYFQGTGAADDSGLPNDRFFAVRPEGSVSTLKIQRTERGDSAVYLCASSLRVASGSGHGELFFGEGSRLTVL.

The V and J genes are TRBV11-2 and TRBJ1-4; no firm D call. The CDR3 totals 16 residues. V shed 2 bases and J shed 8 bases, with 18 bases lying between them. Germline V CDR1 and CDR2: SGHAT, FQNNGV. The DNA for the CDR3 is TGTGCCAGCAGCTTAAATATAGCGGCAGGAGGGGAAAAACTGTTTTTT. Its translation is CASSLNIAAGGEKLFF.

The chain recombines TRBV7-2 with TRBJ1-1; perhaps TRBD1 as D (6 bases). The germline gives CDR1 SGHTA, CDR2 FQGNSA. The CDR3 consists of 17 residues. Trimming took 2 bases from V and 11 from J, leaving 27 bases between them. For the CDR3, the DNA is TGTGCCAGCAGCTTACTGCCGCCAGTTGCTGGTGGGGGCTATGCTTTCTTT. Translation gives CASSLLPPVAGGGYAFF. Drawing the rest from reference TRBV7-2 and TRBJ1-1, the complete variable domain is GAGVSQSPSNKVTEKGKDVELRCDPISGHTALYWYRQSLGQGLEFLIYFQGNSAPDKSGLPSDRFSAERTGGSVSTLTIQRTQQEDSAVYLCASSLLPPVAGGGYAFFGQGTRLTVV.

This rearrangement joins TRBV3-1 (or the pseudogene TRBV3-2) to TRBJ2-1; 13 bases map to TRBD2. The CDR3 consists of 16 residues. In germline, CDR1 is LGHDT, CDR2 YNNKEL (reference sequence). V trimming: 1 base; J trimming: 7 bases; junction bases outside the gene matches: 4. This CDR3 reads CASSQGGLAGTNEQFF. CDR3 coding DNA: TGTGCCAGCAGCCAAGGGGGACTAGCGGGAACAAATGAGCAGTTCTTC.

The chain has TRBV18 and TRBJ2-3, with D unclear. The CDR3 consists of 14 residues. CDR1 KGHSH and CDR2 LQKENI come from the germline V gene. V dropped 6 bases and J dropped 7 bases, with 17 bases sitting between them. The CDR3 nucleotides are TGTGCCAGCTCCCCGCCGGCGGCCCCAAATACGCAGTATTTT. Translation gives CASSPPAAPNTQYF.

The chain recombines TRBV6-5 with TRBJ1-1; possible D gene TRBD1, 6 bases. This CDR3 is 14 amino acids long. The germline V gene encodes CDR1 MNHEY and CDR2 SVGAGI. Trimming stripped 5 bases from V and 1 base from J, with 11 bases between. The DNA for the CDR3 is TGTGCCAGCAGTACGAGGGGGGGGAACACTGAAGCTTTCTTT. Residues: CASSTRGGNTEAFF.

The chain couples TRBV18 to TRBJ2-7; 11 bases fit TRBD1. The CDR3 is 15 amino acids. Germline CDR1 is KGHSH and CDR2 is LQKENI. V lost 3 bases and J lost 2; bases outside the gene matches: 3. CDR3 nucleotide sequence: TGTGCCAGCTCACCGGGACAGGGGGGCGCCTACGAGCAGTACTTC. This translates into CASSPGQGGAYEQYF.